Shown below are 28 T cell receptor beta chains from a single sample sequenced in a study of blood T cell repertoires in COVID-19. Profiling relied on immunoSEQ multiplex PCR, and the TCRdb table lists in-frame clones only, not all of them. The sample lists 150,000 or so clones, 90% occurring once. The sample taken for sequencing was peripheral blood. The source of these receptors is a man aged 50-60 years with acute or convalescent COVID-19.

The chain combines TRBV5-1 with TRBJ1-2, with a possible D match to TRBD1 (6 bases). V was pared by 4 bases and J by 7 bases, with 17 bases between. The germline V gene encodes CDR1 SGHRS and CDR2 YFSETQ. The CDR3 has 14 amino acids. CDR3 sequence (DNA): TGCGCCAGCAGCCCAGAACAGGGACGGTCTGGCTACACCTTC. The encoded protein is CASSPEQGRSGYTF.

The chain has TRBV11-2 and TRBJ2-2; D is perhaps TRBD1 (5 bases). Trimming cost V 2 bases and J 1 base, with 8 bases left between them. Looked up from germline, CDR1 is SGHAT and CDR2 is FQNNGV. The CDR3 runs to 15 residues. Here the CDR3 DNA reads TGTGCCAGCAGCTTACGGCAGGGGAACACCGGGGAGCTGTTTTTT. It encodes CASSLRQGNTGELFF.

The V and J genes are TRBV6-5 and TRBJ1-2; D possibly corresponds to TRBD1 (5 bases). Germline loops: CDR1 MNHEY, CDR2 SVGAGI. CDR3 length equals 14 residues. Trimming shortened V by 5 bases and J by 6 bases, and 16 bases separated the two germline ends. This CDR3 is CASSTWTPHNGYTF. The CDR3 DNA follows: TGTGCCAGCAGTACCTGGACACCACACAATGGCTACACCTTC.

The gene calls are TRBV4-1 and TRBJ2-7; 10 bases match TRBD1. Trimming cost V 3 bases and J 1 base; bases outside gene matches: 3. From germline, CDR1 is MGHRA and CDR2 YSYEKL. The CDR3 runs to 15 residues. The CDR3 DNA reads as TGCGCCAGCAGCCAGGGACAGGGGTATTCCTACGAGCAGTACTTC. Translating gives CASSQGQGYSYEQYF.

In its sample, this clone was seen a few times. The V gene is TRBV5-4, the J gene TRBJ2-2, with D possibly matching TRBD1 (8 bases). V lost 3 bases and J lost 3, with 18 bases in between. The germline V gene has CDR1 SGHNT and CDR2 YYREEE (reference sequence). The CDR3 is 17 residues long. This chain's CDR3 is CASSSITGGRDTGELFF. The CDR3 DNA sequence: TGTGCCAGCAGCTCTATTACAGGGGGGAGGGACACCGGGGAGCTGTTTTTT.

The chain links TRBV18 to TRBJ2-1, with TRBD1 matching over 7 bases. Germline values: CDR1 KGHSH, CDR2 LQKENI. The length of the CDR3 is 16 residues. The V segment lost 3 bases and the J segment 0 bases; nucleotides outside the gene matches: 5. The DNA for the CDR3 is TGTGCCAGCTCACCCGGGACAGCGATCTCCTACAATGAGCAGTTCTTC. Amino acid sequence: CASSPGTAISYNEQFF. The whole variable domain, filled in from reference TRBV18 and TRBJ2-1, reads NAGVMQNPRHLVRRRGQEARLRCSPMKGHSHVYWYRQLPEEGLKFMVYLQKENIIDESGMPKERFSAEFPKEGPSILRIQQVVRGDSAAYFCASSPGTAISYNEQFFGPGTRLTVL.

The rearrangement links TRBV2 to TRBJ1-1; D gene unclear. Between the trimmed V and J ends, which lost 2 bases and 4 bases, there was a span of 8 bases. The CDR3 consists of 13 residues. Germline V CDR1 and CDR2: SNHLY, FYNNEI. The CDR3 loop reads CASSETYSTEAFF. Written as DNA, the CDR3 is TGTGCCAGCAGTGAAACCTATTCCACTGAAGCTTTCTTT. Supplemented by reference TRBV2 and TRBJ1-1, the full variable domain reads EPEVTQTPSHQVTQMGQEVILRCVPISNHLYFYWYRQILGQKVEFLVSFYNNEISEKSEIFDDQFSVERPDGSNFTLKIRSTKLEDSAMYFCASSETYSTEAFFGQGTRLTVV.

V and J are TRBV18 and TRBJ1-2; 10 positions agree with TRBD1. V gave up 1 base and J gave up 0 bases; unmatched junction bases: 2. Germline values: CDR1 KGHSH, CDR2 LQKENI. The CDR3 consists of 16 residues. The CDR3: CASSPQGQGTNYGYTF. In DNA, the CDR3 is TGTGCCAGCTCACCACAGGGACAGGGGACTAACTATGGCTACACCTTC.

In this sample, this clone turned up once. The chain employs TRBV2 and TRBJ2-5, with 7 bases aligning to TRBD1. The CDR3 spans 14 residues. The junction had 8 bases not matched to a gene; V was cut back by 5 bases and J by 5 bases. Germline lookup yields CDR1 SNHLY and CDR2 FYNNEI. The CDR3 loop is CASSTGQVGETQYF. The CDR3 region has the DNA TGTGCCAGCAGTACCGGACAGGTGGGGGAGACCCAGTACTTC.

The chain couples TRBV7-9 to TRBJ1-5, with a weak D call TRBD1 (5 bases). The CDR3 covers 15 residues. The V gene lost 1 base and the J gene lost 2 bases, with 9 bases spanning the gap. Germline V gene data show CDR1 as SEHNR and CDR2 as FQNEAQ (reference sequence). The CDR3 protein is CASSLGGGGNQPQHF. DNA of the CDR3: TGTGCCAGCAGCTTAGGGGGCGGGGGCAATCAGCCCCAGCATTTT.

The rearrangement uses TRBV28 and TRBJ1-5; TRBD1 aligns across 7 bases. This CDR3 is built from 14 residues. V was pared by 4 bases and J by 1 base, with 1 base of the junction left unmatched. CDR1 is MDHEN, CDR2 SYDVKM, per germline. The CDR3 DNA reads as TGTGCCAGCAGTTCGACAGGGAGCAATCAGCCCCAGCATTTT. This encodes CASSSTGSNQPQHF. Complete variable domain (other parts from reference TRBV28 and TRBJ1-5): DVKVTQSSRYLVKRTGEKVFLECVQDMDHENMFWYRQDPGLGLRLIYFSYDVKMKEKGDIPEGYSVSREKKERFSLILESASTNQTSMYLCASSSTGSNQPQHFGDGTRLSIL.

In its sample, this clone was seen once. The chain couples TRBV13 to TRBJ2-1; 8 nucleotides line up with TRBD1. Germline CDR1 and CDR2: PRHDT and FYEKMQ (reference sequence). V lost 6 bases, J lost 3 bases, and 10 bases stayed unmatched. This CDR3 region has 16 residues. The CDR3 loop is CASSSNRGSFYNEQFF. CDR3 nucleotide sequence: TGTGCCAGCAGTTCCAACAGGGGGTCCTTCTACAATGAGCAGTTCTTC.

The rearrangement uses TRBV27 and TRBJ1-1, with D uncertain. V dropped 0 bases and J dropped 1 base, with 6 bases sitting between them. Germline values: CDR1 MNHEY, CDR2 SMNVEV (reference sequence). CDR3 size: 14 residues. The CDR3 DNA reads TGTGCCAGCAGTTTATCGTGGCAGAACACTGAAGCTTTCTTT. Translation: CASSLSWQNTEAFF.

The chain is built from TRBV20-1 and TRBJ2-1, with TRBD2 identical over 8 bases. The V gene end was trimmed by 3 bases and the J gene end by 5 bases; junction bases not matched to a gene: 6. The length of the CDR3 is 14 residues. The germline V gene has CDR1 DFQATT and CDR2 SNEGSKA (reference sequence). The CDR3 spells CSASPGLDDNEQFF. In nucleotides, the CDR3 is TGCAGTGCTAGTCCGGGACTAGACGACAATGAGCAGTTCTTC.

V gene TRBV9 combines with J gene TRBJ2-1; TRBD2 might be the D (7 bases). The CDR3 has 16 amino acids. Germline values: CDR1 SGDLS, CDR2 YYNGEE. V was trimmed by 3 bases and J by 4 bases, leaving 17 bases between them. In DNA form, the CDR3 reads TGTGCCAGCAGCGCCGTATCGGGAGGACAGTACAATGAGCAGTTCTTC. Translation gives CASSAVSGGQYNEQFF. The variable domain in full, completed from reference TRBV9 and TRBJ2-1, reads DSGVTQTPKHLITATGQRVTLRCSPRSGDLSVYWYQQSLDQGLQFLIQYYNGEERAKGNILERFSAQQFPDLHSELNLSSLELGDSALYFCASSAVSGGQYNEQFFGPGTRLTVL.

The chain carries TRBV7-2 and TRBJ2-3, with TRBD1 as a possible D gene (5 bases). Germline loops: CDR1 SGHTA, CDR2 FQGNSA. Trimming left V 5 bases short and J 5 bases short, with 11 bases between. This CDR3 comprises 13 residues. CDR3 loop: CASSTPRGDTQYF. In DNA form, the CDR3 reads TGTGCCAGCAGCACCCCTAGGGGAGATACGCAGTATTTT.

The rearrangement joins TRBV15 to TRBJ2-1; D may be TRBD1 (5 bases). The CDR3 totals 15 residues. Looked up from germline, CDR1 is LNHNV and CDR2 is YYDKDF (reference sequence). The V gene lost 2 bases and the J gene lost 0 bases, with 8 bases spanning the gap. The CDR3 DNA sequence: TGTGCCACCAGCAGAACAGGTATCTCCTACAATGAGCAGTTCTTC. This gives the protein CATSRTGISYNEQFF.

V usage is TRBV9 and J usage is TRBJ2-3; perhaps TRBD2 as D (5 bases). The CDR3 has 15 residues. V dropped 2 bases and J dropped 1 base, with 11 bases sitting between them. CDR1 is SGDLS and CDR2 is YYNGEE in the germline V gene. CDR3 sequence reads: CASSVFGLRTDTQYF. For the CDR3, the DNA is TGTGCCAGCAGCGTTTTTGGACTTCGCACAGATACGCAGTATTTT.

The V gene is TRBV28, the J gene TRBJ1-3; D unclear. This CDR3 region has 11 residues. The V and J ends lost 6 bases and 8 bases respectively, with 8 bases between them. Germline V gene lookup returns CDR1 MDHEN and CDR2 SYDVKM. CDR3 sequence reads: CASSFRDTIYF. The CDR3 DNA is TGTGCCAGCAGCTTCCGGGACACCATATATTTT.

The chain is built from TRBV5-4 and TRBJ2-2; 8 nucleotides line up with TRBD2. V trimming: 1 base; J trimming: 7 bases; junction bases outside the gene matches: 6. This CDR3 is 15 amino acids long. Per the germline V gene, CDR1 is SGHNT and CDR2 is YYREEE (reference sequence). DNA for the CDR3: TGTGCCAGCAGCTTGCAGAGCGGGAGAATCGGGGAGCTGTTTTTT. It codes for CASSLQSGRIGELFF.

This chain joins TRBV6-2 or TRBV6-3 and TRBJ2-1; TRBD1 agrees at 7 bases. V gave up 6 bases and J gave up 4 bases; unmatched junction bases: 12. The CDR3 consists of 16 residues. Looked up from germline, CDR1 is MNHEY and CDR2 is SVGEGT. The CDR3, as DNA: TGTGCCAGCAGCCCGCGCCGGGACAGCCTTTACAATGAGCAGTTCTTC. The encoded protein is CASSPRRDSLYNEQFF.

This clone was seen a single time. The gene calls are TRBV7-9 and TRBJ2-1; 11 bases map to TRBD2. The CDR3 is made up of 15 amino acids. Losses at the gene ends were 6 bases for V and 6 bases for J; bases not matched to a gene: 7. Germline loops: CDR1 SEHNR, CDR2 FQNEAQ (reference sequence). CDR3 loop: CASSLLAGVGNEQFF. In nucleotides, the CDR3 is TGTGCCAGCAGTTTACTAGCGGGAGTAGGCAATGAGCAGTTCTTC. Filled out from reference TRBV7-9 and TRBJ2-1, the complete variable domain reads DTGVSQNPRHKITKRGQNVTFRCDPISEHNRLYWYRQTLGQGPEFLTYFQNEAQLEKSRLLSDRFSAERPKGSFSTLEIQRTEQGDSAMYLCASSLLAGVGNEQFFGPGTRLTVL.

The CDR3 region has the DNA TGTGCCAGTAGCCAGGCCGTCAATCAGCCCCAGCATTTT. This gives the protein CASSQAVNQPQHF. The chain is built from TRBV19 and TRBJ1-5; D is undetermined. The ends were cut back, 6 bases at V and 3 bases at J, with 9 bases in the middle. Germline-derived CDR1 and CDR2 are LNHDA and SQIVND (reference sequence). The CDR3 contains 13 residues.

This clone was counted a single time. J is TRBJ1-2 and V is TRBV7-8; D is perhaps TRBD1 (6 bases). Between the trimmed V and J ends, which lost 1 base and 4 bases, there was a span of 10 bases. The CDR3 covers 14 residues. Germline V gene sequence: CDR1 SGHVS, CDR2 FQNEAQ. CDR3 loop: CASSLERGTYGYTF. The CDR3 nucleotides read TGTGCCAGCAGCTTAGAAAGGGGGACCTATGGCTACACCTTC.

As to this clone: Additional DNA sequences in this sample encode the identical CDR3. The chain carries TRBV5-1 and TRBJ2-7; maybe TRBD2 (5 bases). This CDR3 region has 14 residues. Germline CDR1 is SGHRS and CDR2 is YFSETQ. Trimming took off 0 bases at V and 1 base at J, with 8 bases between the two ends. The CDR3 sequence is CASSLVGSSYEQYF. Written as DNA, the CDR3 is TGCGCCAGCAGCTTGGTTGGGAGTTCCTACGAGCAGTACTTC.

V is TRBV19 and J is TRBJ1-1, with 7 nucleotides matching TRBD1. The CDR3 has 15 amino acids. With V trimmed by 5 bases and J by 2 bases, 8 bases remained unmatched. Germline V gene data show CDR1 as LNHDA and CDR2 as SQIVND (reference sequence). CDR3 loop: CASSGLSGGNTEAFF. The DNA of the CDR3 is TGTGCCAGTAGTGGATTATCAGGGGGTAACACTGAAGCTTTCTTT.

For the CDR3, the DNA is TGTGCCAGCAGTCGGAGACAGCACTCTGGGGCCAACGTCCTGACTTTC. Its translation: CASSRRQHSGANVLTF. J is TRBJ2-6 and V is TRBV28, with a weak D call TRBD1 (5 bases). Trimming took off 5 bases at V and 0 bases at J, with 11 bases between the two ends. Germline V lookup: CDR1 MDHEN, CDR2 SYDVKM. The CDR3 runs to 16 residues.

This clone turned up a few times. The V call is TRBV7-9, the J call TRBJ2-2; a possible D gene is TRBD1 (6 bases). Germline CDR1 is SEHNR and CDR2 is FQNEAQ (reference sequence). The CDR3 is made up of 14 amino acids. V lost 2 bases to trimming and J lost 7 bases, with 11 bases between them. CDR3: CASSLTQGSGELFF. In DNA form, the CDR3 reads TGTGCCAGCAGCTTAACCCAGGGGAGCGGGGAGCTGTTTTTT.